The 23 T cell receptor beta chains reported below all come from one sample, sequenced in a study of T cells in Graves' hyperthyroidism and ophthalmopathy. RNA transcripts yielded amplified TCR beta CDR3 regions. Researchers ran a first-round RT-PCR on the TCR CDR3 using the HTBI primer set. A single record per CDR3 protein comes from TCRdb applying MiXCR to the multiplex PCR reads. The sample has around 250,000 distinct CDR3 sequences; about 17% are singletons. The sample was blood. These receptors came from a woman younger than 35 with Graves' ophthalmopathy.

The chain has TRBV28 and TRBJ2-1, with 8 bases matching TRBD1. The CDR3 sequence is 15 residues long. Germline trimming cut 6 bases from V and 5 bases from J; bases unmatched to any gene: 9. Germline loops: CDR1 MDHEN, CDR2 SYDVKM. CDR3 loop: CASSRLGQGHNEQFF. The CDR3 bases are TGTGCCAGCAGCCGGCTAGGACAGGGACACAATGAGCAGTTCTTC. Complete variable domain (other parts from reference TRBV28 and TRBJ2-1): DVKVTQSSRYLVKRTGEKVFLECVQDMDHENMFWYRQDPGLGLRLIYFSYDVKMKEKGDIPEGYSVSREKKERFSLILESASTNQTSMYLCASSRLGQGHNEQFFGPGTRLTVL.

CDR3 amino acids: CASRPSEGAEAFF. CDR3 coding DNA: TGTGCCAGCAGACCCTCTGAGGGGGCTGAAGCTTTCTTT. The rearrangement joins TRBV2 to TRBJ1-1; D might be TRBD1 (6 bases). The CDR3 is 13 amino acids. The V and J ends lost 6 bases and 6 bases respectively, with 14 bases between them. Germline lookup yields CDR1 SNHLY and CDR2 FYNNEI.

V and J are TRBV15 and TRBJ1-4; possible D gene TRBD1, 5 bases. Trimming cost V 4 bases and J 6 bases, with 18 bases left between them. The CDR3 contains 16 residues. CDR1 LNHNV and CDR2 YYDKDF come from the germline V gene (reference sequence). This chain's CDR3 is CATSKDLTVGDEKLFF. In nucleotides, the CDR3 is TGTGCCACCAGCAAAGACCTGACAGTAGGGGATGAAAAACTGTTTTTT. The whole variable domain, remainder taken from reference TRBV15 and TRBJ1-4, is DAMVIQNPRYQVTQFGKPVTLSCSQTLNHNVMYWYQQKSSQAPKLLFHYYDKDFNNEADTPDNFQSRRPNTSFCFLDIRSPGLGDTAMYLCATSKDLTVGDEKLFFGSGTQLSVL.

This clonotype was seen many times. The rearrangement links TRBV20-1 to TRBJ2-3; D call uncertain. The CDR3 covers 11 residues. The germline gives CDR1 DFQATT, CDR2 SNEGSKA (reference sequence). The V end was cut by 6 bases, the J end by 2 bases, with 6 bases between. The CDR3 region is CSAAVTDTQYF. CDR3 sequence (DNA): TGCAGTGCCGCGGTCACAGATACGCAGTATTTT.

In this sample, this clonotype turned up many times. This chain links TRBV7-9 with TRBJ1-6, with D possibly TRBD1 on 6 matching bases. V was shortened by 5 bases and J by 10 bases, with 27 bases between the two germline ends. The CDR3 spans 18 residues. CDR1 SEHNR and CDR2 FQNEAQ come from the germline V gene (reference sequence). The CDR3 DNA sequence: TGTGCCAGCAGCCAAACGCCCACAGGGCTAGTCGGGGGATCACCCCTCCACTTT. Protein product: CASSQTPTGLVGGSPLHF.

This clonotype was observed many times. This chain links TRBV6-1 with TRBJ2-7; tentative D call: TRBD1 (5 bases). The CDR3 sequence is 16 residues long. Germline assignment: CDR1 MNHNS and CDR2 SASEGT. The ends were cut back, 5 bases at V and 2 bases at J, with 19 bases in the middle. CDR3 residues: CASSLFRHRRTYEQYF. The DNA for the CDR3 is TGTGCCAGCAGTTTATTCCGGCACAGGCGTACCTACGAGCAGTACTTC.

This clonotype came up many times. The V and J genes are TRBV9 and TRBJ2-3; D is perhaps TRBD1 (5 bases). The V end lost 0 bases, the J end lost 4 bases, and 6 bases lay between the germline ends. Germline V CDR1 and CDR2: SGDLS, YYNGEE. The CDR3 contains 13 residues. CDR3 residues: CASSVVGADTQYF. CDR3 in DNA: TGTGCCAGCAGCGTAGTAGGGGCAGATACGCAGTATTTT.

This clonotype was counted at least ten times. The CDR3 loop is CASSLPGSKPEAFF. CDR3 DNA: TGCGCCAGCAGCTTGCCGGGGAGTAAGCCTGAAGCTTTCTTT. This chain connects TRBV5-1 to TRBJ1-1; D is unclear. V was shortened by 1 base and J by 6 bases, with 13 bases between the two germline ends. Germline V gene lookup returns CDR1 SGHRS and CDR2 YFSETQ. The CDR3 is 14 residues long.

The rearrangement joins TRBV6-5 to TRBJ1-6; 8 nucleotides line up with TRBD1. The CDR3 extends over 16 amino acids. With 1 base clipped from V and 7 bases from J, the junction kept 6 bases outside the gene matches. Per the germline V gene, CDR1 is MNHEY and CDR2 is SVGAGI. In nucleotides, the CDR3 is TGTGCCAGCAGTTACTTATCCGGACAGGGAAATTCACCCCTCCACTTT. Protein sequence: CASSYLSGQGNSPLHF.

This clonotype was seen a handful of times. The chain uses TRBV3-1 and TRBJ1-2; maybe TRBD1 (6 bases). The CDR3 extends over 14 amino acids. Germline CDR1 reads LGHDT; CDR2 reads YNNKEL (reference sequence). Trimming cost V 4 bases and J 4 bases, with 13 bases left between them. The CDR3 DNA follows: TGTGCCAGCAGCCTAGCTAACAGGGTCTATGGCTACACCTTC. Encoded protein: CASSLANRVYGYTF.

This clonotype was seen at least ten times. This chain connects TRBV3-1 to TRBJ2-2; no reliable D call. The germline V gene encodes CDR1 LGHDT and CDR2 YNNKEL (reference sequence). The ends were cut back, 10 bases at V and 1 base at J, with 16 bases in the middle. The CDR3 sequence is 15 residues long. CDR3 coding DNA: TGTGCCACTTCTACCGGGTTAAGGAACACCGGGGAGCTGTTTTTT. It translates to CATSTGLRNTGELFF. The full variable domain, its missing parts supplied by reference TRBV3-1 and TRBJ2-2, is DTAVSQTPKYLVTQMGNDKSIKCEQNLGHDTMYWYKQDSKKFLKIMFSYNNKELIINETVPNRFSPKSPDKAHLNLHINSLELGDSAVYFCATSTGLRNTGELFFGEGSRLTVL.

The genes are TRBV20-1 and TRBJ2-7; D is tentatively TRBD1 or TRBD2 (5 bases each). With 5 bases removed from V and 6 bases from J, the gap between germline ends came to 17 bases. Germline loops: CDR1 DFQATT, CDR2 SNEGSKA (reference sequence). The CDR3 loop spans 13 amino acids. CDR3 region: CSALAVAGSEQYF. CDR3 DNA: TGCAGTGCTCTAGCCGTGGCAGGGAGCGAGCAGTACTTC.

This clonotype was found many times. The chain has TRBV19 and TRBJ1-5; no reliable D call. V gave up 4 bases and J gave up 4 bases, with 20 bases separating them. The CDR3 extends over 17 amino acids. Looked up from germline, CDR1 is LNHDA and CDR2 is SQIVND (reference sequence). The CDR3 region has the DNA TGTGCCAGTAGTAGGTCTAGCCCCCCAACGGGAAATCAGCCCCAGCATTTT. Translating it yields CASSRSSPPTGNQPQHF.

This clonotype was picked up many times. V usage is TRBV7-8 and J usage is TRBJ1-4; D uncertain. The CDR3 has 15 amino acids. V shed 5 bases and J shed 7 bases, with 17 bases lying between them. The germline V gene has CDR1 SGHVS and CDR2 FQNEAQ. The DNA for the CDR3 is TGTGCCAGCAGCCCTTCCGGGGAAGACGGTGAAAAACTGTTTTTT. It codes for CASSPSGEDGEKLFF.

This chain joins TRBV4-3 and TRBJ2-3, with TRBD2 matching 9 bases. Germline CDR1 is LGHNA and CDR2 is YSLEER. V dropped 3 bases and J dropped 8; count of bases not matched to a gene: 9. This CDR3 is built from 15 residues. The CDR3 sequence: CASSQSSGSEGTQYF. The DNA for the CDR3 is TGCGCCAGCAGCCAGAGTAGCGGGAGTGAGGGTACGCAGTATTTT.

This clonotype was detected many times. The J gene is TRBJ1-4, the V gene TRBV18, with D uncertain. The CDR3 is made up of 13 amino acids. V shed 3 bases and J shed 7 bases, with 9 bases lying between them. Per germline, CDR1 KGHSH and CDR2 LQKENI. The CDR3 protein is CASSPWVTEKLFF. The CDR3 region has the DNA TGTGCCAGCTCACCGTGGGTTACTGAAAAACTGTTTTTT.

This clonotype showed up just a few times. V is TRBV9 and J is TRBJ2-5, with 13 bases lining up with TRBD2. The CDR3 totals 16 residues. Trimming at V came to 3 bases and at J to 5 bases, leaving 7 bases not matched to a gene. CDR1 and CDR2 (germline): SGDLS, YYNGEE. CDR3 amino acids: CASSAGTSGAGETQYF. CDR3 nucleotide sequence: TGTGCCAGCAGCGCCGGGACTAGCGGGGCGGGGGAGACCCAGTACTTC.

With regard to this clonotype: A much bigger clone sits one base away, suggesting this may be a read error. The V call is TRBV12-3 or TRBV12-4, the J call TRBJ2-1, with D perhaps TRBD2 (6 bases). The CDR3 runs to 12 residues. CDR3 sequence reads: CASTRGGNEQLF. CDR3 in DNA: TGTGCCAGCACAAGGGGAGGCAATGAGCAGCTCTTC.

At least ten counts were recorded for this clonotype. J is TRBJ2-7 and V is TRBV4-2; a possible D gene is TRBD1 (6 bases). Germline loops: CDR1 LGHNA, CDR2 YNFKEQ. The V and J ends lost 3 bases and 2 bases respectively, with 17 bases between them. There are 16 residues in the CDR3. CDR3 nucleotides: TGTGCCAGCAGCCAGCCAACCGGGACAAGGACCTACGAGCAGTACTTC. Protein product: CASSQPTGTRTYEQYF.

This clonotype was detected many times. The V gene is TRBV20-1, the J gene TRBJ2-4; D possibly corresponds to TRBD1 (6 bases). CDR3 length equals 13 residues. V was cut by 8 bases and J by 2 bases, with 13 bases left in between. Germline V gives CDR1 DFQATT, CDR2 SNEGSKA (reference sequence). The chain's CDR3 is CSTWGLTKNIQYF. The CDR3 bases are TGCAGTACATGGGGGCTAACCAAAAACATTCAGTACTTC.

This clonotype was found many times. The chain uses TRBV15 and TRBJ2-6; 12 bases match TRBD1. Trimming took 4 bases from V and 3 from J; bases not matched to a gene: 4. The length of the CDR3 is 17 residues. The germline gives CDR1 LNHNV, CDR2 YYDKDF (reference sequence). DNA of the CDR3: TGTGCCACCAGCACCCGGGACAGGGGGCATGGGGCCAACGTCCTGACTTTC. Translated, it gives CATSTRDRGHGANVLTF. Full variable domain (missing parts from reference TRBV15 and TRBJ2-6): DAMVIQNPRYQVTQFGKPVTLSCSQTLNHNVMYWYQQKSSQAPKLLFHYYDKDFNNEADTPDNFQSRRPNTSFCFLDIRSPGLGDTAMYLCATSTRDRGHGANVLTFGAGSRLTVL.

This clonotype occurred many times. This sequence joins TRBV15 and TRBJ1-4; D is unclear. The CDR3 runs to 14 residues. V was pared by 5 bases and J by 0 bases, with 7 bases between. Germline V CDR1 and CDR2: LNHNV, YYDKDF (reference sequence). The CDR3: CATSGSATNEKLFF. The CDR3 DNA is TGTGCCACCAGCGGCAGCGCAACTAATGAAAAACTGTTTTTT.

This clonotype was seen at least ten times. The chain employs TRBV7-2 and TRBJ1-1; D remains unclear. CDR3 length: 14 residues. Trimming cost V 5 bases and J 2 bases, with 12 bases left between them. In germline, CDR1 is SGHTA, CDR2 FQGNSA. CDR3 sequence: CASSLPPINTEAFF. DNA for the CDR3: TGTGCCAGCAGCCTTCCTCCGATAAACACTGAAGCTTTCTTT.